Below, 14 T cell receptor beta chains from the same sample are listed, as sequenced in a study of blood T cell repertoires in COVID-19. The assay was immunoSEQ multiplex PCR, and TCRdb's table has in-frame clones only and misses some. This sample yields just over 90,000 clones, of which roughly 90% are seen a single time; about 17% belongs to the top ten. The sequencing input was peripheral blood. Receptors were obtained from a woman aged 80 or over with acute or convalescent COVID-19.

This clone was counted a few times. In DNA, the CDR3 is TGTGCCAGCAGGCGGGACTGGGCCTGTAAGCAGTACTTC. Encoded protein: CASRRDWACKQYF. The chain couples TRBV6-6 to TRBJ2-7, with D possibly TRBD2 on 6 matching bases. The ends were cut back, 6 bases at V and 8 bases at J, with 17 bases in the middle. The CDR3 spans 13 residues. The germline CDR1 and CDR2 sequences are MNHNY and SVGAGI (reference sequence).

The rearrangement uses TRBV3-1 (or the pseudogene TRBV3-2) and TRBJ1-1, with 7 bases matching TRBD1. J lost 0 bases, V lost 4 bases, and 2 bases had no gene match. CDR3 length equals 14 residues. CDR1 and CDR2 from the germline V gene are LGHDT and YNNKEL (reference sequence). In nucleotides, the CDR3 is TGTGCCAGCAGCCTTGGGACAGTGAACACTGAAGCTTTCTTT. It specifies CASSLGTVNTEAFF.

The chain recombines TRBV5-6 with TRBJ1-2; D remains unclear. CDR3 length: 13 amino acids. The V end lost 2 bases, the J end lost 4 bases, and 9 bases lay between the germline ends. Germline values: CDR1 SGHDT, CDR2 YYEEEE. CDR3 coding DNA: TGTGCCAGCAGCTTAGGAGGGAGCTATGGCTACACCTTC. Translated: CASSLGGSYGYTF.

This chain joins TRBV5-1 and TRBJ1-2; 7 bases line up with TRBD1. This CDR3 is built from 15 residues. V dropped 0 bases and J dropped 8; count of bases not matched to a gene: 10. Germline lookup yields CDR1 SGHRS and CDR2 YFSETQ. CDR3 residues: CASSLADRSLTGYTF. The CDR3 DNA reads TGCGCCAGCAGCTTGGCGGACAGGTCCCTTACCGGCTACACCTTC. The complete variable domain, with remaining parts taken from reference TRBV5-1 and TRBJ1-2, reads KAGVTQTPRYLIKTRGQQVTLSCSPISGHRSVSWYQQTPGQGLQFLFEYFSETQRNKGNFPGRFSGRQFSNSRSEMNVSTLELGDSALYLCASSLADRSLTGYTFGSGTRLTVV.

The chain links TRBV25-1 to TRBJ2-3; 7 bases are shared with TRBD2. V shed 1 base, J shed 2 bases, and the junction held 3 bases outside the gene matches. From germline, CDR1 is MGHDK and CDR2 SYGVNS. The CDR3 is 15 residues long. Here the CDR3 DNA reads TGTGCCAGCAGTGAATTGGGGACTAACACAGATACGCAGTATTTT. Translated, it gives CASSELGTNTDTQYF. The complete variable domain, with remaining parts taken from reference TRBV25-1 and TRBJ2-3, reads EADIYQTPRYLVIGTGKKITLECSQTMGHDKMYWYQQDPGMELHLIHYSYGVNSTEKGDLSSESTVSRIRTEHFPLTLESARPSHTSQYLCASSELGTNTDTQYFGPGTRLTVL.

The rearrangement links TRBV24-1 to TRBJ1-5, with TRBD1 identical over 7 bases. The CDR3 runs 16 residues. V was clipped by 5 bases and J by 3 bases; unmatched bases: 9. CDR1 is KGHDR and CDR2 is SFDVKD in the germline V gene. For the CDR3, the DNA is TGTGCCACCAGTGGAAACACAGGACAGGACAATCAGCCCCAGCATTTT. Encoded protein: CATSGNTGQDNQPQHF.

The chain employs TRBV10-3 and TRBJ1-1; a weak D match, TRBD1 (6 bases). Trimming pared 8 bases from V and 1 base from J, leaving 14 bases between. Germline CDR1 and CDR2: ENHRY and SYGVKD. There are 14 residues in the CDR3. CDR3 loop: CAISQGRENTEAFF. CDR3 bases: TGTGCCATCTCACAGGGACGGGAGAACACTGAAGCTTTCTTT.

The chain couples TRBV9 to TRBJ2-7; TRBD1 matches 7 bases. V dropped 3 bases and J dropped 9; count of bases not matched to a gene: 9. This CDR3 spans 13 amino acids. Germline assignment: CDR1 SGDLS and CDR2 YYNGEE. CDR3 nucleotides: TGTGCCAGCAGCGGGGGGACAGAGACAGTGCAGTACTTC. This codes for CASSGGTETVQYF.

The chain is built from TRBV6-6 and TRBJ2-7; no reliable D call. The V and J ends lost 6 bases and 0 bases respectively, with 9 bases between them. CDR3 length equals 13 residues. Germline V gene lookup returns CDR1 MNHNY and CDR2 SVGAGI (reference sequence). As DNA, the CDR3 is TGTGCCAGCAGCCTTACGAGCTCCTACGAGCAGTACTTC. Translated: CASSLTSSYEQYF.

This chain links TRBV7-9 with TRBJ1-5; 7 bases are a match to TRBD1. This CDR3 is 16 amino acids long. Germline V gives CDR1 SEHNR, CDR2 FQNEAQ (reference sequence). Trimming cost V 6 bases and J 2 bases; bases outside gene matches: 10. The CDR3 sequence: CASSTGVGDGNQPQHF. Here the CDR3 DNA reads TGTGCCAGCAGTACAGGGGTAGGGGATGGCAATCAGCCCCAGCATTTT.

This chain links TRBV19 with TRBJ1-5, with 7 bases lining up with TRBD1. V shed 3 bases and J 8 bases; nucleotides not matched to a gene: 13. The germline V gene has CDR1 LNHDA and CDR2 SQIVND (reference sequence). The CDR3 has 16 amino acids. The CDR3 DNA reads TGTGCCAGTAGTATCGGGTCAGGGGGGCGTACGAAGCCCCAGCATTTT. Encoded protein: CASSIGSGGRTKPQHF. The full variable domain, completed using reference TRBV19 and TRBJ1-5, is DGGITQSPKYLFRKEGQNVTLSCEQNLNHDAMYWYRQDPGQGLRLIYYSQIVNDFQKGDIAEGYSVSREKKESFPLTVTSAQKNPTAFYLCASSIGSGGRTKPQHFGDGTRLSIL.

CDR3 amino acids: CASSLDRGPGYTF. In DNA form, the CDR3 reads TGTGCCAGCAGCCTGGACAGGGGGCCTGGCTACACCTTC. The V gene is TRBV11-3, the J gene TRBJ1-2; TRBD1 aligns across 11 bases. Germline loops: CDR1 SGHNT, CDR2 YENEEA. Trimming removed 5 bases from V and 7 bases from J; junction bases left unmatched: 3. The CDR3 is 13 residues long.

A single count supports this clone. This chain connects TRBV9 to TRBJ1-6, with TRBD1 matching 11 bases. V dropped 2 bases and J dropped 10; count of bases not matched to a gene: 5. This CDR3 has 15 amino acids. Germline-derived CDR1 and CDR2 are SGDLS and YYNGEE. The DNA for the CDR3 is TGTGCCAGCAGCGTTTCCGGGACAGGGGGATCACCCCTCCACTTT. Translating gives CASSVSGTGGSPLHF.

The chain couples TRBV7-3 to TRBJ2-3, with 8 bases lining up with TRBD2. Unmatched junction bases numbered 10, after V lost 5 bases and J lost 3 bases. This CDR3 has 16 residues. Germline values: CDR1 SGHTA, CDR2 FQGTGA. The CDR3 bases are TGTGCCAGCAGCAAAAACAACGGGACTAGGACAGATACGCAGTATTTT. Encoded protein: CASSKNNGTRTDTQYF. Variable domain in full (rest from reference TRBV7-3 and TRBJ2-3): GAGVSQTPSNKVTEKGKYVELRCDPISGHTALYWYRQSLGQGPEFLIYFQGTGAADDSGLPNDRFFAVRPEGSVSTLKIQRTERGDSAVYLCASSKNNGTRTDTQYFGPGTRLTVL.